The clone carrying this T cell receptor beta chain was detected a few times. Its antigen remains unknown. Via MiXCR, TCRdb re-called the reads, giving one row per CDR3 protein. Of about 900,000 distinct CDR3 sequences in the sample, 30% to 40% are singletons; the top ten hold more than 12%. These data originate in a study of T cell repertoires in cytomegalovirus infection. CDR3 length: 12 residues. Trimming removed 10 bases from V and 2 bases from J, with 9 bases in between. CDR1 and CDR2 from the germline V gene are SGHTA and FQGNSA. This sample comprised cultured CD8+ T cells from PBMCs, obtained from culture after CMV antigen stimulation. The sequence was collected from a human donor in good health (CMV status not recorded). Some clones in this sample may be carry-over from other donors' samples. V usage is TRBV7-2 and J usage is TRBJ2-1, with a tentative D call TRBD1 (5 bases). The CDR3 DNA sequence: TGTGCCATAGGGGCGGCCTACAATGAGCAGTTCTTC. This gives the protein CAIGAAYNEQFF.